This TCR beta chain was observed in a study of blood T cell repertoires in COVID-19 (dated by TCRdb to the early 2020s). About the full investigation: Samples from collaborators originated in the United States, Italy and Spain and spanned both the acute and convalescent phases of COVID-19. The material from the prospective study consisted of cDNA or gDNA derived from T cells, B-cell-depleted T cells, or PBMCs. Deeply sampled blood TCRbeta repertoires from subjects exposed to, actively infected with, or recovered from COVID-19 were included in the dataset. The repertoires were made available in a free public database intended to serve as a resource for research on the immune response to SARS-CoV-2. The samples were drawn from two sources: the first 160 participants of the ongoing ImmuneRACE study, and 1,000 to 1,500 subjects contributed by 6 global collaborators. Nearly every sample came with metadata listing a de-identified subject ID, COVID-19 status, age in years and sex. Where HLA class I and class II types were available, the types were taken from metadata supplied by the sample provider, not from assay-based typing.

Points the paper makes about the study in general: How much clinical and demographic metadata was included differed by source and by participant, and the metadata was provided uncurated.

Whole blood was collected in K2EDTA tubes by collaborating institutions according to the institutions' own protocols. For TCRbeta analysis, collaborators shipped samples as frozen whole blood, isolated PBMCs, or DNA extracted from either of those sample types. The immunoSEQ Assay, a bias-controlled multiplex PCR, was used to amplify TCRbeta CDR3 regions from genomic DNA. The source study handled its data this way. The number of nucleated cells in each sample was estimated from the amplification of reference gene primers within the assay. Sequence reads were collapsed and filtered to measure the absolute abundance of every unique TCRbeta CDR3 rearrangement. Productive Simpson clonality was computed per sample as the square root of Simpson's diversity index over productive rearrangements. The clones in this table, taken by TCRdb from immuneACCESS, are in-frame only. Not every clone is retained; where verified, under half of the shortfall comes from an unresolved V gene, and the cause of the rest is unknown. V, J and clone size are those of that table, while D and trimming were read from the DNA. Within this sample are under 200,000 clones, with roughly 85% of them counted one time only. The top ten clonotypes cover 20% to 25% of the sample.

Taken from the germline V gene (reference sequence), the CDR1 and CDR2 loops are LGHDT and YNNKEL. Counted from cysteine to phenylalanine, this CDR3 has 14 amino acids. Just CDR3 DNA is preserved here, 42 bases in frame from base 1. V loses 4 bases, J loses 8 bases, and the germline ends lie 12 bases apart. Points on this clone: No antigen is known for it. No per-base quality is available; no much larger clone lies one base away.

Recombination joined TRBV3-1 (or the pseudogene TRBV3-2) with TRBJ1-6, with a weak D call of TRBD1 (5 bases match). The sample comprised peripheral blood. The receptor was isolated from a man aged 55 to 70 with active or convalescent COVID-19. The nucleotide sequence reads TGTGCCAGCAGCCGTTTGGACACCTATTCACCCCTCCACTTT. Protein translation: CASSRLDTYSPLHF.